The clone carrying this TCR beta chain came up a few times. Antigen unknown. The data originate from a study of post-analysis software for immune sequencing data. The wider study: In terms of disease course, relapsing-remitting, secondary progressive and progressive-relapsing multiple sclerosis were included. Study outcomes and limitations: Roughly 5 TRBV segments, TRBV5-6, TRBV5-1 and TRBV20-1 among them, were found more frequent in patients than controls. Controls' normalized Chao1 diversity significantly exceeded that of multiple sclerosis patients. Strong co-clustering by F measure was seen for same-batch samples.

CDR3 length: 14 residues. Trimming took 5 bases from V and 0 from J, leaving 5 bases between them. The V gene's germline CDR1 is LNHNV and CDR2 YYDKDF (reference sequence). Researchers reported that TCR beta cDNA libraries carried unique molecular identifiers. MiXCR was run by TCRdb on the PCR reads, yielding one entry per CDR3 protein. The table records 600,000 to 750,000 distinct CDR3 sequences, roughly three fifths of them present only once. The chain combines TRBV15 with TRBJ2-6; TRBD1 is a possible D gene (5 bases). This TCR derives from a girl between 2 and 10 years old with multiple sclerosis. The sample consisted of blood. For the CDR3, the DNA is TGTGCCACCAGCGGGGCCTCTGGGGCCAACGTCCTGACTTTC. Its translation: CATSGASGANVLTF.